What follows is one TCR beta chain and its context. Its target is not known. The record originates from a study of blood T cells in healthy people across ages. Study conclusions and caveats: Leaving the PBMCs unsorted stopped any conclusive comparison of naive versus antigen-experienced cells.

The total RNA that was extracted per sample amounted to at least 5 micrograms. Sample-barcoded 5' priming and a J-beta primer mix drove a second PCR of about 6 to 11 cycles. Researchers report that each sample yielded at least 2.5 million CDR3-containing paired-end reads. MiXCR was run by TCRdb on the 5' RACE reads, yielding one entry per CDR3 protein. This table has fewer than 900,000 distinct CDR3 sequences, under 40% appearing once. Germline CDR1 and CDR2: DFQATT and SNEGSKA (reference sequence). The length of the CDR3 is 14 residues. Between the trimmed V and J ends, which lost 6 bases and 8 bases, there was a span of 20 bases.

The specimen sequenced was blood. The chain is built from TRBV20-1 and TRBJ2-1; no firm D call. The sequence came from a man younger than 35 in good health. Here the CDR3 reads CSAYGRNIHDEQFF. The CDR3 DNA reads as TGCAGTGCGTACGGACGGAATATACACGATGAGCAGTTCTTC.